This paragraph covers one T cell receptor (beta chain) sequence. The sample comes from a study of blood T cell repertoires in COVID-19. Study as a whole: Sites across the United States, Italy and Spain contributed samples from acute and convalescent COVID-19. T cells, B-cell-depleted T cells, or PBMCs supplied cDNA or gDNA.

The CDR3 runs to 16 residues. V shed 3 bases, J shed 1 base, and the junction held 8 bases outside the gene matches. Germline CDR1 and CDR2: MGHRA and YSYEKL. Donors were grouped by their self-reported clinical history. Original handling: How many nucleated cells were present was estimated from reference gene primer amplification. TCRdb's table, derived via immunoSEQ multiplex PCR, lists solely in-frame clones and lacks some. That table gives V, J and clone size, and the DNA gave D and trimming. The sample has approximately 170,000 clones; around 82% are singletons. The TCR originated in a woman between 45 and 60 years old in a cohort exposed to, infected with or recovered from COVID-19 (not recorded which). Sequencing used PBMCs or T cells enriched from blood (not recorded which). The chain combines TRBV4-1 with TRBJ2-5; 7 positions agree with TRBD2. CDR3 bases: TGCGCCAGCAGCCACCCTCCGGGGGGACTCCAAGAGACCCAGTACTTC. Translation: CASSHPPGGLQETQYF.